The entry below gives a single T cell receptor (beta chain) sequence along with its context. What it recognizes is unknown. The entry originates in a study of cytomegalovirus exposure and HLA in healthy donors. Whole-study context: A prior study identified 120 million or so unique TCR beta sequences from roughly 180 million T cells. Early release data held 85 million or so unique TCRs from HLA-typed donors. Study conclusions and caveats: For most TCR sequences rarity was the rule, although some public TCRs occurred in many donors. What a later analysis showed was that several of the most significant clusters appeared linked to common viral pathogens.

PCR employed 60 Vbeta and 13 Jbeta primers. Sequenced by immunoSEQ multiplex PCR; TCRdb stores in-frame clones only, minus some. This table has over 150,000 clones, under 70% appearing once. Sequencing was done on a sample of PBMCs. The clonotype was recovered from a middle-aged woman in good health and CMV-seropositive.

The CDR3 region has the DNA TGTGCCAGCAGCCCCCCGACAGATATCTATGGCTACACCTTC. Protein sequence: CASSPPTDIYGYTF. The genes are TRBV7-9 and TRBJ1-2; possibly TRBD1 for D (5 bases). The V gene's germline CDR1 is SEHNR and CDR2 FQNEAQ (reference sequence). V gave up 5 bases and J gave up 4 bases, with 14 bases separating them. The CDR3 loop spans 14 amino acids.